Listed below are T cell receptor beta chains from one sample, sequenced in a study of blood T cells in healthy people across ages. TCRdb recomputed calls from the 5' RACE reads with MiXCR, one row per CDR3 protein. The data contain around 670,000 distinct CDR3 sequences, under 30% of them seen just once; the ten biggest clones take up approximately 14%. The specimen was blood. These receptors all come from a woman aged 80 or over in good health. CDR3s include the opening cysteine and the closing phenylalanine or tryptophan. The D gene is left open where the match is weak. Where a row states a size, it is once, few, many or the class of an expanded clone; other rows omit it.

22,TRBJ2-5,few,TRBD2,TRBV20-1,TGCAGTGCCACAGTCGGACAGGGGGCGGGGACTAGCGGGGTGCTCCAAAGCGAGACCCAGTACTTC,CSATVGQGAGTSGVLQSETQYF
16,TRBJ2-1,few,TRBD1,TRBV18,TGTGCCAGCTCACCGCCCGGGACAGGGAGGTTCAATGAGCAGTTCTTC,CASSPPGTGRFNEQFF
12,TRBJ2-7,many,NA,TRBV20-1,TGCAGTGCTAGAGCAGGGGTCTACGAGCAGTACTTC,CSARAGVYEQYF
13,TRBJ1-1,many,NA,TRBV27,TGTGCCAGCAGTTTAGCGGGGGCCACTGAAGCTTTCTTT,CASSLAGATEAFF
13,TRBJ1-4,few,NA,TRBV20-1,TGCAGTGCTAGAGGAGGGTTTAATGAAAAACTGTTTTTT,CSARGGFNEKLFF
19,TRBJ1-4,many,NA,TRBV20-1,TGCAGTGCTAGTTTCATCCCTGGTGCAGGCCCCACAACTAATGAAAAACTGTTTTTT,CSASFIPGAGPTTNEKLFF
16,TRBJ2-1,NA,NA,TRBV27,TGTGCCAGCAGCGCAACCCGGAGACTAGTAAAAGACACCCAGTTCTTC,CASSATRRLVKDTQFF
15,TRBJ2-4,many,NA,TRBV5-1,TGCGCCAGCAGCCTGGGGACGCCGGCCCTAAACATTCAGTACTTC,CASSLGTPALNIQYF
16,TRBJ2-1,many,TRBD2,TRBV4-3,TGCGCCAGCAGCCAAGGGACTAGCGGCGACTACAATGAGCAGTTCTTC,CASSQGTSGDYNEQFF
16,TRBJ1-4,NA,TRBD1,TRBV3-1,TGTGCCAGCAGCCAAGAAATGAGGACAGGGGATGAAAAACTGTTTTTT,CASSQEMRTGDEKLFF
16,TRBJ2-1,many,TRBD1,TRBV20-1,TGCAGTGCTAGAGACCCTAAACCGACAGGGTACAATGAGCAGTTCTTC,CSARDPKPTGYNEQFF
16,TRBJ2-3,many,TRBD2,TRBV5-1,TGCGCCAGCAGCTTGGGGGACTACCGTATAACAGATACGCAGTATTTT,CASSLGDYRITDTQYF
13,TRBJ2-5,many,NA,TRBV6-5,TGTGCCAGCGCCTCTAGCTTGGAAGAGACCCAGTACTTC,CASASSLEETQYF
15,TRBJ1-5,few,NA,TRBV28,TGTGCCAGCAGTCCGCTGGACAGCTCCAATCAGCCCCAGCATTTT,CASSPLDSSNQPQHF
12,TRBJ1-2,many,TRBD1,TRBV29-1,TGCAGCGCTGGGACAGGGGGCCGTGGCTACACCTTC,CSAGTGGRGYTF
15,TRBJ2-1,NA,NA,TRBV12-5,TGTGCTAGTGAAACACAGGGTCCTCTAGGGAATGAGCAGTTCTTC,CASETQGPLGNEQFF
14,TRBJ1-1,NA,NA,TRBV3-1,TGTGCCAGCAGCCAACGCTCGGGGGGGGAGGAAGCTTTCTTT,CASSQRSGGEEAFF
14,TRBJ1-5,few,TRBD1,TRBV4-1,TGCGCCAGCAGCCGGGACAGCGGCAATCGGCCCCAGCATTTT,CASSRDSGNRPQHF
15,TRBJ2-3,many,TRBD2,TRBV4-2,TGTGCCAGCAGCCAATCGACTAGCGGCACAGATACGCAGTATTTT,CASSQSTSGTDTQYF
14,TRBJ2-5,many,TRBD1,TRBV5-6,TGTGCCAGCGGACAGGGGACGGACACTGAGACCCAGTACTTC,CASGQGTDTETQYF
13,TRBJ1-4,NA,NA,TRBV7-9,TGTGCCAGCAGCTTACATCTGGGTGAAAAACTGTTTTTT,CASSLHLGEKLFF
13,TRBJ1-2,NA,NA,TRBV18,TGTGCCAACTCACCGGATCAGCTCTATGGCTACACCTTC,CANSPDQLYGYTF
14,TRBJ1-2,once,TRBD1,TRBV7-2,TGTGCCAGCAGCACAAGACAGGGGGTCGATGGCTACACCTTC,CASSTRQGVDGYTF
14,TRBJ2-7,NA,NA,TRBV15,TGTGCCACCAGCGTTGGTAATAGATTCGACGAGCAGTACTTC,CATSVGNRFDEQYF
13,TRBJ2-7,many,NA,TRBV11-2,TGTGCCAGCAGCTTGGGGGAGGCCTACGAGCAGTACTTC,CASSLGEAYEQYF
12,TRBJ2-5,many,TRBD2,TRBV2,TGTGCCAGCGCAAGGACTAGAGAGACCCAGTACTTC,CASARTRETQYF
18,TRBJ1-5,NA,NA,TRBV7-2,TGTGCCAGCAGCTCCGTCCATGGACCATCTTATAGCAATCAGCCCCAGCATTTT,CASSSVHGPSYSNQPQHF
14,TRBJ1-2,many,TRBD1,TRBV2,TGTGCCAGCAGCGCGGGACAGGTGGCCGATGGCTACACCTTC,CASSAGQVADGYTF
15,TRBJ1-2,NA,NA,TRBV7-2,TGTGTCAGCAGCCCCAGATGGGGTGCAGGGTTTGGCTACACCTTC,CVSSPRWGAGFGYTF
15,TRBJ2-1,NA,TRBD2,TRBV7-9,TGTGCCAGCAGCTCCGCTAGCGGGGGGGCAGGTGAGCAGTTCTTC,CASSSASGGAGEQFF
14,TRBJ1-2,NA,NA,TRBV6-2/TRBV6-3,TGTGCCAGCAGGACAGGAGGCATTCAAAATGGCTACACCTTC,CASRTGGIQNGYTF
12,TRBJ1-1,few,NA,TRBV30,TGTGCCTGGAGTGACCGGAACACTGAAGCTTTCTTT,CAWSDRNTEAFF
13,TRBJ2-5,few,NA,TRBV2,TGTGCCAGCAACCGGGACATCTCGGGTGAGCAGTACTTC,CASNRDISGEQYF
12,TRBJ2-5,many,NA,TRBV12-3/TRBV12-4,TGTGCCAGCAGTTTAGGTAGTGAGACCCAGTACTTC,CASSLGSETQYF
15,TRBJ2-2,few,TRBD2,TRBV27,TGTGCCACCACCGGACTAGCGGGGAACACCGGGGAGCTGTTTTTT,CATTGLAGNTGELFF
17,TRBJ2-7,few,TRBD2,TRBV3-1,TGTGCCAGCAGCCTCGGGACTAGCGGGCGAAGGGACAATGAGCAGTACTTC,CASSLGTSGRRDNEQYF
16,TRBJ2-3,many,TRBD1,TRBV4-2,TGTGCCAGCAGCCAAGATTGGACAGGTAGCACAGATACGCAGTATTTT,CASSQDWTGSTDTQYF
18,TRBJ2-3,many,TRBD1,TRBV28,TGTGCCAGCAAACTCCGGGACAGGGGTATTCCCAGCACAGATACGCAGTATTTT,CASKLRDRGIPSTDTQYF
15,TRBJ1-1,NA,NA,TRBV18,TGTGCCAGCTCACCAAGATCCCAGGGTGACACTGAAGCTTTCTTT,CASSPRSQGDTEAFF
16,TRBJ1-1,NA,TRBD1,TRBV5-1,TGCGCCAGCAGCTTGGGGGGACAGGTGGGGAACACTGAAGCTTTCTTT,CASSLGGQVGNTEAFF
15,TRBJ2-5,NA,TRBD1,TRBV2,TGTGCCAGCAGTCAGCTAGGACAGGGACGCGAGACCCAGTACTTC,CASSQLGQGRETQYF
15,TRBJ1-5,NA,TRBD1,TRBV5-8,TGTGCCAGCAGTAACCCGGACAGGGCCAATCAGCCCCGGCATTTT,CASSNPDRANQPRHF
15,TRBJ1-2,many,TRBD1,TRBV20-1,TGCAGTGCTGGAAATCCGGACAGGGGGAACTATGGCTACACCTTC,CSAGNPDRGNYGYTF
16,TRBJ2-1,NA,TRBD2,TRBV20-1,TGCAGTGCTAGAGACGCCCGTCGACCCGGGGGGTCGGAGCAGTTCTTC,CSARDARRPGGSEQFF
13,TRBJ2-7,NA,NA,TRBV5-6,TGTGCCGGCAGCTTGGATCAGGGCCACGAGCAGTACTTC,CAGSLDQGHEQYF
11,TRBJ2-3,many,NA,TRBV29-1,TGCAGCGCGGCGGTCACAGATACGCAGTATTTT,CSAAVTDTQYF
15,TRBJ2-3,few,TRBD2,TRBV12-3/TRBV12-4,TGTGCCAGCAGTTTATGGGCGGGGGGGCGAAATACGCAGTATTTT,CASSLWAGGRNTQYF
16,TRBJ1-2,NA,TRBD1,TRBV28,TGTGCCAGCAGTTTGGTTAGGAGGGGGCAAGACTATGGCTACACCTTC,CASSLVRRGQDYGYTF
13,TRBJ1-2,many,NA,TRBV5-6,TGTGCCAGCAGCTTGGACCTGATCGACGGCTACACCTTC,CASSLDLIDGYTF
16,TRBJ1-2,many,TRBD1,TRBV20-1,TGCAGTGCTAGGGACAAAGACAGGGTCGCATACTATGGCTACACCTTC,CSARDKDRVAYYGYTF
19,TRBJ2-3,NA,TRBD2,TRBV3-1,TGTGGCAGCAGCCGGCGCACTAGCGGGGAGGCGAGATCCGCAGATACGCAGTATTTT,CGSSRRTSGEARSADTQYF
14,TRBJ2-7,many,TRBD1,TRBV5-1,TGTGCCAGCAGCTCACAGGGGGCCTCCTACGAGCAGTACTTC,CASSSQGASYEQYF
15,TRBJ1-5,many,NA,TRBV29-1,TGCAGCGTTGGGCTCGGGACGTCGGGCAATCAGCCCCAGCATTTT,CSVGLGTSGNQPQHF
16,TRBJ2-4,many,NA,TRBV9,TGTGCCAGCAGCGCCTCGAAAGGCCCCCCCGGGCACATTCAGTACTTC,CASSASKGPPGHIQYF
15,TRBJ1-1,NA,NA,TRBV5-6,TGTGCCAGCAGCTTGAAGGGACCAACGAACACTGAAGCTTTCTTT,CASSLKGPTNTEAFF
13,TRBJ2-7,many,TRBD1,TRBV7-8,TGTGCCAGCAGCTTACAGACAGGGCAGGAGCAGTACTTC,CASSLQTGQEQYF
15,TRBJ2-7,many,TRBD1,TRBV6-5,TGTGCCAGCAGTTACTCGAGGGACAGGGCTTACGAGCAGTACTTC,CASSYSRDRAYEQYF
14,TRBJ2-1,many,NA,TRBV20-1,TGCAGTCAGGCCCGACGGGGGGCTGCCAGGGAGCAGTTCTTC,CSQARRGAAREQFF
12,TRBJ1-1,many,NA,TRBV29-1,TGCAGCGTCGGTAGGGGGGACGGGGGGGCTTTCTTT,CSVGRGDGGAFF